This T cell receptor (beta chain) comes out of a study of blood T cells in healthy people across ages. Broader study findings: Per million T cells, TCR beta diversity dropped roughly linearly as age increased.

On this clonotype itself: No antigen is known for it.

The CDR3 covers 17 residues. Germline V CDR1 and CDR2: LGHNA, YSLEER. Trimming shortened V by 0 bases and J by 0 bases, and 13 bases separated the two germline ends. Each donor had roughly 10 milliliters of peripheral blood drawn. With a J-beta primer mix and a sample-barcoded 5' primer, a second PCR ran 7 to 11 cycles. TCRdb processed the 5' RACE reads anew with MiXCR; each CDR3 protein has one entry. Here the sample spans approximately 880,000 distinct CDR3 sequences, 48% being singletons. The origin of this receptor is a man aged 25-40 years in good health. The sample comprised blood. The gene calls are TRBV4-3 and TRBJ2-3, with D perhaps being TRBD1 or TRBD2 (6 bases each). CDR3 in DNA: TGCGCCAGCAGCCAAGATAAGGGGGGCTTAAGCACAGATACGCAGTATTTT. Translation: CASSQDKGGLSTDTQYF.